This TCR beta chain was recorded in a study of control samples from healthy donors and cancer patients. The table came from immunoSEQ multiplex PCR; TCRdb's copy has only in-frame clones and leaves some out. The sample lists approximately 86,000 clones, approximately 95% occurring once. The CDR3 has 17 residues. Trimming stripped 1 base from V and 3 bases from J, with 18 bases between. CDR1 KGHDR and CDR2 SFDVKD come from the germline V gene. This rearrangement joins TRBV24-1 to TRBJ2-7; weak D call: TRBD1 (6 bases). The source of this sequence is a young woman in good health. What was sequenced was blood. The CDR3 region has the DNA TGTGCCACCAGTGATTTCCCCGGACAGAATCTCTACTACGAGCAGTACTTC. Its translation is CATSDFPGQNLYYEQYF.